This TCR beta chain comes out of a study of blood T cell repertoires in COVID-19 (dated by TCRdb to between 2020 and 2021). The study in broad terms: Collaborator samples came from the United States, Italy and Spain and covered acute and convalescent phases of COVID-19. The prospective study material was composed of cDNA or gDNA derived from T cells, B-cell-depleted T cells, or PBMCs. Deeply sampled blood TCRbeta repertoires from subjects exposed to, actively infected with, or recovered from COVID-19 were included in the dataset. The repertoires were made available in a free public database intended to serve as a resource for research on the immune response to SARS-CoV-2. The samples were drawn from the first 160 participants of the ongoing ImmuneRACE study and from some 1,300 subjects provided by 6 global collaborators. A de-identified subject ID, COVID-19 status, age in years and sex were almost always included in the sample metadata. Where available, HLA class I and class II types were taken from metadata supplied by the sample provider and were not determined by assay-based typing.

Study-wide conclusions, independent of this receptor: The quantity of clinical and demographic metadata differed by source and by participant and was supplied without curation.

V is shortened by 3 bases, J by 3 bases, and the region joining them spans 14 bases. CDR1 and CDR2 are drawn from the germline V gene (reference sequence): LNHDA, SQIVND. The CDR3 covers 15 residues, taking in both the cysteine and the phenylalanine. The entry retains the CDR3 DNA only, 45 bases that are in frame from base 1. Each collaborating institution followed its own protocols to collect whole blood in K2EDTA tubes. For TCRbeta analysis, collaborators shipped samples as frozen whole blood, isolated PBMCs, or DNA extracted from either of those sample types. Concerning this clone: The target of this receptor is not known. No base qualities exist here, and no much larger clone lies one base off it.

TCRbeta CDR3 regions were amplified from genomic DNA using the immunoSEQ Assay, a bias-controlled multiplex PCR. The source study handled its data this way. Nucleated cell counts per sample were estimated from amplification of reference gene primers within the assay. Sequence reads were collapsed and filtered to measure the absolute abundance of every unique TCRbeta CDR3 rearrangement. For each sample, productive Simpson clonality was calculated by taking the square root of Simpson's diversity index across productive rearrangements. TCRdb limited this immuneACCESS table to in-frame rearrangements with V and J called. A share of clones is missing; checked studies link under half to unresolved V genes, and the rest is unexplained. That table is the source of V, J and clone size, and D and trimming were worked out from the DNA. Here the sample has approximately 70,000 clones; approximately 90% occur a single time. Under 6.5% of the sample is taken by the ten largest.

The chain was built from TRBV19 and TRBJ1-1, with TRBD1 perhaps the D gene, on 5 matching bases. Sequencing used peripheral blood. The receptor was derived from a young woman with acute or convalescent COVID-19. The DNA sequence reads TGTGCCAGTAGTATCCCGGGAGGGGTCCACACTGAAGCTTTCTTT. Its translation reads: CASSIPGGVHTEAFF. Reference TRBV19 and TRBJ1-1 proteins supply the regions before and after the CDR3; the full variable domain is: DGGITQSPKYLFRKEGQNVTLSCEQNLNHDAMYWYRQDPGQGLRLIYYSQIVNDFQKGDIAEGYSVSREKKESFPLTVTSAQKNPTAFYLCASSIPGGVHTEAFFGQGTRLTVV.